A selection of T cell receptor beta chains follows, all from one sample in a study of blood T cell repertoires in COVID-19. Only in-frame clones appear in the TCRdb table, and some are missing; sequencing was by immunoSEQ multiplex PCR. This table has around 85,000 clones, roughly 90% appearing once. The specimen sequenced was PBMCs or T cells enriched from blood (not recorded which). Receptor source: a woman aged 45-65 years with acute COVID-19. CDR3s leave out the opening cysteine and the closing phenylalanine or tryptophan. Clone size, where shown, is once, few, many, or a class for clones that have expanded.

V	J	size	CDR3
TRBV2	TRBJ2-2	.	ASSESRNTGELF
TRBV9	TRBJ1-3	.	ASSVQGLRNTIY
TRBV4-1	TRBJ1-5	.	ASSQKPGDQPQH
TRBV4-2	TRBJ2-2	.	ASSPPPGTSGSRELF
TRBV9	TRBJ2-2	.	ASSVGGRLRTGELF
TRBV30	TRBJ1-3	.	AWSRTGGWGNTIY
TRBV11-2	TRBJ2-7	.	ASSTVPEGKDEQY
TRBV14	TRBJ1-2	.	ASSQDRGSYYGYT
TRBV29-1	TRBJ1-2	.	SVEGGYYGYT
TRBV7-8	TRBJ1-1	.	ASSAREGSTEAF
TRBV19	TRBJ1-1	.	ASSASSTRGTEAF
TRBV7-8	TRBJ2-1	.	ASTLSGGANYNEQF
TRBV7-2	TRBJ1-2	.	ASSLEEWTGVNYGYT
TRBV5-5	TRBJ1-4	.	ASSLAVRVYGEKLF
TRBV30	TRBJ1-2	.	AWTGGYGYT
TRBV2	TRBJ2-3	.	ASSELLRADTQY
TRBV5-1	TRBJ1-2	once	ASSLTGTGGYGYT
TRBV12-3/TRBV12-4	TRBJ1-5	.	ASSFSQPQH
TRBV4-3	TRBJ1-1	few	ASSQSDRGTEAF
TRBV27	TRBJ2-7	.	ASSVAQGYEQY
TRBV14	TRBJ2-7	once	ASSRSTGFYEQY
TRBV7-9	TRBJ2-4	.	ASSSRTGLAKNIQY
TRBV14	TRBJ2-7	.	ASSHIQGRLVYEQY
TRBV5-5	TRBJ2-7	.	ASRRQGSSYEQY
TRBV15	TRBJ1-2	once	ATSRDWRADGYT
TRBV29-1	TRBJ1-2	.	SARRGAEGYT
TRBV6-2/TRBV6-3	TRBJ1-5	.	ASSKRQGGNQPQH
TRBV7-2	TRBJ2-3	.	ASSLTRGVRNTDTQY
TRBV4-1	TRBJ1-2	.	ASSQGGQTIGYT
TRBV11-3	TRBJ1-2	.	ASSPRTGGDYGYT
TRBV5-1	TRBJ1-1	.	ASSIRTGRSEAF
TRBV5-5	TRBJ1-1	.	ASKRVDTEAF
TRBV28	TRBJ2-7	.	ASSLDTPYEQY
TRBV27	TRBJ2-2	.	ASSSGLSGRPLTGELF
TRBV3-1/TRBV3-2	TRBJ1-2	.	ASSQDLAINYGYT
TRBV7-2	TRBJ1-2	.	ASSLQSGNGYT
TRBV7-9	TRBJ2-3	.	ASKPGTGIDTQY
TRBV13	TRBJ2-7	few	ASSSTGTGGYEQY
TRBV20-1	TRBJ2-1	.	SAGHVGQEF
TRBV2	TRBJ1-4	.	ASSLGTTNEKLF
TRBV6-1	TRBJ2-2	.	ASSEAFTNTGELF
TRBV10-3	TRBJ1-6	.	AIGWENSPLH
TRBV4-2	TRBJ2-1	.	ASSQDGTENNEQF
TRBV5-4	TRBJ2-2	.	ASSLLANTGELF
TRBV10-2	TRBJ1-4	.	ASTDRGDEKLF
TRBV12-3/TRBV12-4	TRBJ1-4	.	ASSWELEKLF
TRBV5-1	TRBJ1-3	.	ASSLGQGGSGNTIY
TRBV27	TRBJ1-3	.	ASSLFRGPGNTIY
TRBV7-2	TRBJ1-1	.	ASSLARVTEAF
TRBV19	TRBJ2-7	.	ASSIVFEPSRVQY
TRBV12-3/TRBV12-4	TRBJ2-3	.	ASSLTDTQY
TRBV3-1/TRBV3-2	TRBJ2-5	.	ASSQLGRETQY
TRBV18	TRBJ1-2	.	ASSPPGGQTDNYGYT
TRBV10-2	TRBJ2-1	.	ASRFGVIAGENEQF
TRBV18	TRBJ2-7	.	ASSPPDFPPQY
TRBV30	TRBJ1-6	.	AEGDRVAPLH
TRBV3-1/TRBV3-2	TRBJ1-1	.	ASSQMGAGTEAF
TRBV15	TRBJ1-1	.	ATSRAGGETEAF
TRBV6-6	TRBJ2-1	few	ASSPGASGTFYNEQF